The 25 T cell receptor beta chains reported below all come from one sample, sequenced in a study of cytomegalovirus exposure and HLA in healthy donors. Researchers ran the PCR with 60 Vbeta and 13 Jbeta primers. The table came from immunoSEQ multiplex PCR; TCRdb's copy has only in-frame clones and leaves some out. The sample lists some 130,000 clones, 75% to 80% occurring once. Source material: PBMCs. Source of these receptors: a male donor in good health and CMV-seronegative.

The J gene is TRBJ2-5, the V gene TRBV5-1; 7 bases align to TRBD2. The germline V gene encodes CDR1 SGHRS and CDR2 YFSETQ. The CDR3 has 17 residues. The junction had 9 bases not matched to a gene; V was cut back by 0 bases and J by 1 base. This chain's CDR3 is CASSLADVGGGQETQYF. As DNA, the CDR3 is TGCGCCAGCAGCTTGGCTGACGTGGGGGGGGGCCAAGAGACCCAGTACTTC.

The CDR3 protein is CASSLQGVEKLFF. DNA for the CDR3: TGTGCCAGCAGTTTACAGGGGGTTGAAAAACTGTTTTTT. The chain joins TRBV6-6 to TRBJ1-4; 8 bases line up with TRBD1. The trim removed 4 bases at V and 7 bases at J, leaving 2 bases unmatched. This CDR3 contains 13 residues. Germline V gene data show CDR1 as MNHNY and CDR2 as SVGAGI (reference sequence).

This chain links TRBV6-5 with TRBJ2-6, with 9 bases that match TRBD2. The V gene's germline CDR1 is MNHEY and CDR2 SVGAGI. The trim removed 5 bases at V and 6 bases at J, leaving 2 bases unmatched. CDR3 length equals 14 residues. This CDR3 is CASSAGGVANVLTF. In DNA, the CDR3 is TGTGCCAGCAGTGCGGGGGGGGTGGCCAACGTCCTGACTTTC.

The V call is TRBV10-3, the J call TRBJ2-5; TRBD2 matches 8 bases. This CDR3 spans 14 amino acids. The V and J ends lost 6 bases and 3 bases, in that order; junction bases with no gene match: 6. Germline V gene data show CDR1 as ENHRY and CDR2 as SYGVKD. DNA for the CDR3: TGTGCCATCAGCGGGGGGGCTCGGGAAGAGACCCAGTACTTC. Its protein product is CAISGGAREETQYF.

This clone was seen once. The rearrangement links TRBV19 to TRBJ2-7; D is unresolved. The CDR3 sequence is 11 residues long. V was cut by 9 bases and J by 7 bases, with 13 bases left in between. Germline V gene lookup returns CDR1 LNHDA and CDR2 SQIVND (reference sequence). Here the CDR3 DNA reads TGTGCCAGCTCACTCGCCCGGGAGCAGTACTTC. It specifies CASSLAREQYF.

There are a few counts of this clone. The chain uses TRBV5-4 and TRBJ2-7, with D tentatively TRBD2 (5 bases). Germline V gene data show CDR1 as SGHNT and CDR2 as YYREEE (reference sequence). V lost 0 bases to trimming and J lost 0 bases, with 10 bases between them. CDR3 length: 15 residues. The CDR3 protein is CASSLGGVNSYEQYF. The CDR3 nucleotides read TGTGCCAGCAGCTTGGGGGGAGTTAACTCCTACGAGCAGTACTTC.

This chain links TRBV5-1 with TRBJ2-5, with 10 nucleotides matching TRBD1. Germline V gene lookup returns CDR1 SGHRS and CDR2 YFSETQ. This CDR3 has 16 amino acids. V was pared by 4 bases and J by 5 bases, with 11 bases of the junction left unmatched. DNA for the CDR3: TGCGCCAGCAGCCCCACCGGGACAGGGGCGAGGGAGACCCAGTACTTC. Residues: CASSPTGTGARETQYF.

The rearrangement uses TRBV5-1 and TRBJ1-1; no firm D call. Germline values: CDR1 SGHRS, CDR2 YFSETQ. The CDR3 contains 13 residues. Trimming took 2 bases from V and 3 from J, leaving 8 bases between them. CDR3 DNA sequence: TGCGCCAGCAGCTTTGTCAGGTACACTGAAGCTTTCTTT. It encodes CASSFVRYTEAFF.

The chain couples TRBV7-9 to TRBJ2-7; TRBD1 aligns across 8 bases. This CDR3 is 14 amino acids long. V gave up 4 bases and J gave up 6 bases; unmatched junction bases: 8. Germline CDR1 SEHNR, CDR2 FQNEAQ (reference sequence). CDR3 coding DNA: TGTGCCAGCAGCTCCCCAACGGACAGGGTCGAGCAGTACTTC. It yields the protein CASSSPTDRVEQYF.

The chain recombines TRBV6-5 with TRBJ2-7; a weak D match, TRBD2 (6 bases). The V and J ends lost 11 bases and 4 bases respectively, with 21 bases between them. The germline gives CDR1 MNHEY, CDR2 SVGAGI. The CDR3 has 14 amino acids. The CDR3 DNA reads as TGTGCCGCGGGGAGAGGTTTCCAAGGGTACGAGCAGTACTTC. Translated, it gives CAAGRGFQGYEQYF.

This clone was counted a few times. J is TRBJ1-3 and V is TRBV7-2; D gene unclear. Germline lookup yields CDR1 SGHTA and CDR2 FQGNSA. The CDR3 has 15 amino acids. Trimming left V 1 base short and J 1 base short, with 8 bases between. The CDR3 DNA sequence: TGTGCCAGCAGCTTAGTGGCAGGTTCTGGAAACACCATATATTTT. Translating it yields CASSLVAGSGNTIYF.

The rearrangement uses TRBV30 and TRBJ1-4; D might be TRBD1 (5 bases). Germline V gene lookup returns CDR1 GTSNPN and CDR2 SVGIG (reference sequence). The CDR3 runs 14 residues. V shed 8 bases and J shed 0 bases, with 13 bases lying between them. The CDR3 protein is CAGHQGSTNEKLFF. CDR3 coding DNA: TGTGCCGGACATCAAGGTTCAACTAATGAAAAACTGTTTTTT.

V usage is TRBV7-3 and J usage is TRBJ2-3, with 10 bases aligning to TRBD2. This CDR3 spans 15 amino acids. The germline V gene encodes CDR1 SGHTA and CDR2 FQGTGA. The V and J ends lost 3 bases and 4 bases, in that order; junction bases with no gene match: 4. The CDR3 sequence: CASSFSGGASDTQYF. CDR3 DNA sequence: TGTGCCAGCAGCTTCAGCGGGGGGGCGTCAGATACGCAGTATTTT.

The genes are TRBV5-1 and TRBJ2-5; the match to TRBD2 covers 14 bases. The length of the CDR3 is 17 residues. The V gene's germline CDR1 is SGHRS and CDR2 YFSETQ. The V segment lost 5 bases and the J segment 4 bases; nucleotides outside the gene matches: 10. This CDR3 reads CASRREGLAGGLETQYF. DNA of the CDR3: TGCGCCAGCAGACGAGAAGGACTAGCGGGGGGTTTAGAGACCCAGTACTTC.

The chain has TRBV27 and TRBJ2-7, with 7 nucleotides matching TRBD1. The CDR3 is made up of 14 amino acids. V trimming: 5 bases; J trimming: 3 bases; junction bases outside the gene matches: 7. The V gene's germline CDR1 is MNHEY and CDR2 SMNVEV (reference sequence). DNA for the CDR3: TGTGCCAGCAGTCCGGACAGGTCAAGCTACGAGCAGTACTTC. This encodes CASSPDRSSYEQYF.

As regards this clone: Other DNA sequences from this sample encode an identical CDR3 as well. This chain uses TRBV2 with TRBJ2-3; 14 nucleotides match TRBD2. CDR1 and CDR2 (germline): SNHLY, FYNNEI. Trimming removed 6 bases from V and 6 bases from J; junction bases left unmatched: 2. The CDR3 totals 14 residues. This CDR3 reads CASSGLAGGDTQYF. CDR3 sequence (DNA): TGTGCCAGCAGCGGACTAGCGGGGGGTGATACGCAGTATTTT.

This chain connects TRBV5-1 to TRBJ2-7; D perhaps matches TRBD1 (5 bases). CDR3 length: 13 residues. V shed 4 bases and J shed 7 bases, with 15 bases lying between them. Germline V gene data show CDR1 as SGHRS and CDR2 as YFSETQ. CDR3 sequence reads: CASSLSTAQEQYF. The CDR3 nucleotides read TGCGCCAGCAGCCTCTCGACAGCCCAAGAGCAGTACTTC.

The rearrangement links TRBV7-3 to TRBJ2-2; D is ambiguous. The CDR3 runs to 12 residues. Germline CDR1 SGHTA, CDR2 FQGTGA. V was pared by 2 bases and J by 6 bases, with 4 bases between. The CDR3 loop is CASSLRSGELFF. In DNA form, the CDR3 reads TGTGCCAGCAGCTTACGTTCCGGGGAGCTGTTTTTT.

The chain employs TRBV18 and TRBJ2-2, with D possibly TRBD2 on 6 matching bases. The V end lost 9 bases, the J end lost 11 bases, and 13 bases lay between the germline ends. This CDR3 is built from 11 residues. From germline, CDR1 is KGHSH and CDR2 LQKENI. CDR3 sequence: CASQGTFELFF. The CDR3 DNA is TGTGCCAGTCAAGGGACTTTTGAGCTGTTTTTT.

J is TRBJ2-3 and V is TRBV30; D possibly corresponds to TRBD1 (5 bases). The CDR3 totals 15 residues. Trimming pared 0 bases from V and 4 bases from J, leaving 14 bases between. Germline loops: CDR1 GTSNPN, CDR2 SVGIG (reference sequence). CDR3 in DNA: TGTGCCTGGAGTGTAGGTCAGGGAAAGGCAGATACGCAGTATTTT. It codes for CAWSVGQGKADTQYF.

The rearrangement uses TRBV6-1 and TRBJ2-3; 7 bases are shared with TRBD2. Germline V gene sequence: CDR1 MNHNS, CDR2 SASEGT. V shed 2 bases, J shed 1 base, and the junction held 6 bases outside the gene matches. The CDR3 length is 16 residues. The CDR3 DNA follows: TGTGCCAGCAGTGAATTTGGGGGGGGAGGCACAGATACGCAGTATTTT. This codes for CASSEFGGGGTDTQYF.

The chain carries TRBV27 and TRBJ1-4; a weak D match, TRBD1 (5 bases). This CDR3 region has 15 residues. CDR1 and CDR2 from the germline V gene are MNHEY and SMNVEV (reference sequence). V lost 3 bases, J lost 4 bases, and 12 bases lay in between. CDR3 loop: CASSFATELNEKLFF. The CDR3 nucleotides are TGTGCCAGCAGTTTCGCGACAGAGCTTAATGAAAAACTGTTTTTT.

The CDR3 nucleotides are TGTGCCTGGAGTGGACTAGCGGGGATTGGAGAGACCCAGTACTTC. It translates to CAWSGLAGIGETQYF. The V call is TRBV30, the J call TRBJ2-5; TRBD2 aligns across 11 bases. From germline, CDR1 is GTSNPN and CDR2 SVGIG (reference sequence). The CDR3 is made up of 15 amino acids. V gave up 1 base and J gave up 4 bases; unmatched junction bases: 5.

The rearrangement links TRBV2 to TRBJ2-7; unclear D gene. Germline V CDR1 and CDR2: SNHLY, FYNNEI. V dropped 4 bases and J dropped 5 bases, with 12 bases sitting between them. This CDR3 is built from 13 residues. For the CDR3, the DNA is TGTGCCAGCAGTGCCATGCTAGGTGACGAGCAGTACTTC. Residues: CASSAMLGDEQYF.

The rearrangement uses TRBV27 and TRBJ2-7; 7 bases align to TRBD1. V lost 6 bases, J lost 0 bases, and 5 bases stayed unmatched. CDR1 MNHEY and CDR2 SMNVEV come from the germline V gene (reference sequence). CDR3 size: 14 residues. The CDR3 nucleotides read TGTGCCAGCAGCCGGGGACAGACCTCCTACGAGCAGTACTTC. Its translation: CASSRGQTSYEQYF.